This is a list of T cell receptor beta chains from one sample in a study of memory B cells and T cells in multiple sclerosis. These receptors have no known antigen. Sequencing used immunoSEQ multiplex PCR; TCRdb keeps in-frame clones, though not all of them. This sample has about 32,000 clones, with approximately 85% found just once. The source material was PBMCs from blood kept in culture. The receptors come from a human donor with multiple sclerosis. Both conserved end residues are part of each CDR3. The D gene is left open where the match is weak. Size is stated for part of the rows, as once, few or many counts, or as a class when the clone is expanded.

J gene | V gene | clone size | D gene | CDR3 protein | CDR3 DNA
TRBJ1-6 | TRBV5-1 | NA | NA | CASSFRHTGIPATPSSPLHF | TGCGCCAGCAGCTTTCGCCACACCGGGATCCCGGCTACCCCCAGTTCACCCCTCCACTTT
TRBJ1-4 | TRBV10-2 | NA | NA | CASDSDGQNEKLFF | TGCGCCAGCGACTCGGACGGGCAAAATGAAAAACTGTTTTTT
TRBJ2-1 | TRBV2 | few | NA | CASSEARLILFF | TGTGCCAGCAGTGAAGCGCGCTTAATATTGTTCTTC
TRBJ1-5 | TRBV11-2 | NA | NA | CASSSSLNQPQHF | TGTGCCAGCAGCTCATCACTCAACCAGCCCCAGCATTTT
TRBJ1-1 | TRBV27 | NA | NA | CASSLNAWGGGTEAFF | TGTGCCAGCAGTTTAAACGCGTGGGGGGGCGGCACTGAAGCTTTCTTT
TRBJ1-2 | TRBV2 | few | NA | CASSTGYGYTF | TGTGCCAGCAGTACAGGGTATGGCTACACCTTC
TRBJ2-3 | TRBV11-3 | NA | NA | CASSLGFSGSRTDTQYF | TGTGCCAGCAGCTTAGGTTTTTCAGGGTCTCGCACAGATACGCAGTATTTT
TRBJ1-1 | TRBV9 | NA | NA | CASSPFTGRNTEAFF | TGTGCCAGCAGCCCGTTTACAGGGCGGAACACTGAAGCTTTCTTT
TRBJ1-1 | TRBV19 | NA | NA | CASSMGQGGGAFF | TGTGCCAGTAGTATGGGACAAGGCGGGGGAGCTTTCTTT
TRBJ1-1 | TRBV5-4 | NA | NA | CASSLDLDRNTEAFF | TGTGCCAGCAGCTTGGATCTGGACAGGAACACTGAAGCTTTCTTT
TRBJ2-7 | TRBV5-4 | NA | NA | CASSFAGKRFYEQYF | TGTGCCAGCAGCTTTGCAGGGAAGAGGTTCTACGAGCAGTACTTC
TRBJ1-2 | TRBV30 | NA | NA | CAWSRGNRDLSF | TGTGCCTGGAGTAGAGGAAACAGGGATCTCTCCTTC
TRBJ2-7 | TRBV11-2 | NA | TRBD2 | CASSLRGPSGSYEQYF | TGTGCCAGCAGCTTGCGCGGGCCTAGCGGGAGTTACGAGCAGTACTTC
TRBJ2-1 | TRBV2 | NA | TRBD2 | CASSAWLAGDGEQFF | TGTGCCAGCAGTGCCTGGCTAGCGGGAGACGGTGAGCAGTTCTTC
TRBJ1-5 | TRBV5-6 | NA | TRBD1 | CASSWGQGGWNQPQHF | TGTGCCAGCAGCTGGGGACAGGGGGGATGGAATCAGCCCCAGCATTTT
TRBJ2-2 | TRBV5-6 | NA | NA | CASSPSEGRGTGELFF | TGTGCCAGCAGCCCTAGTGAGGGAAGGGGTACCGGGGAGCTGTTTTTT
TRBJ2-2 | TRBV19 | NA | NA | CASTQQGNTGELFF | TGTGCCAGTACGCAACAGGGGAACACCGGGGAGCTGTTTTTT
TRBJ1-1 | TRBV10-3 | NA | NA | CAIATGTEYEAFF | TGTGCCATCGCCACCGGGACGGAGTACGAAGCTTTCTTT
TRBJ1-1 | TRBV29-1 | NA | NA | CSVSQAVLNTEAFF | TGCAGCGTCTCCCAGGCCGTTTTGAACACTGAAGCTTTCTTT
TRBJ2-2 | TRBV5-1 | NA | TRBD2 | CASSLWYAGGTAGELFF | TGCGCCAGCAGCTTGTGGTACGCGGGAGGAACGGCCGGGGAGCTGTTTTTT
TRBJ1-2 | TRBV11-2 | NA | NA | CASSLGQSNGYTF | TGTGCCAGCAGCTTGGGGCAGTCGAATGGCTACACCTTC
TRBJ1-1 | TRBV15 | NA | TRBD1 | CATNQAGTGDTEAFF | TGTGCCACCAACCAAGCCGGGACAGGGGACACTGAAGCTTTCTTT
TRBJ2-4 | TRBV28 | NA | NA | CASSLSPAKNIQYF | TGTGCCAGCAGTTTGAGCCCCGCCAAAAACATTCAGTACTTC
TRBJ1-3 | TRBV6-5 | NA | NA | CASTSYSPGNTIYF | TGTGCCAGCACCAGCTACAGTCCCGGAAACACCATATATTTT
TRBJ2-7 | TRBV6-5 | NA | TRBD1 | CASGQGLAYEQYF | TGTGCCAGCGGACAGGGTTTGGCCTACGAGCAGTACTTC
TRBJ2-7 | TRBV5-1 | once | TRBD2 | CASSLDRGGSLFYEQYF | TGCGCCAGCAGCTTGGATCGCGGGGGGTCCCTTTTCTACGAGCAGTACTTC
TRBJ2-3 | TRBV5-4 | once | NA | CASSSDGVLTDTQYF | TGTGCCAGCAGCTCGGACGGAGTACTCACAGATACGCAGTATTTT
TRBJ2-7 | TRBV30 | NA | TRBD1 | CAWGTGTYEQYF | TGTGCCTGGGGGACAGGGACTTACGAGCAGTACTTC
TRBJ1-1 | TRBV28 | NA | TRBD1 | CASSPLTMDRWNTEAFF | TGTGCCAGCAGTCCACTGACCATGGACAGGTGGAACACTGAAGCTTTCTTT
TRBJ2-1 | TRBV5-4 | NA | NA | CASSPKLAVINEQFF | TGTGCCAGCAGCCCTAAACTAGCAGTAATCAATGAGCAGTTCTTC
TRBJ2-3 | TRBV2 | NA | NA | CAIPRETRDTQYF | TGTGCCATTCCGCGCGAAACTCGGGATACGCAGTATTTT
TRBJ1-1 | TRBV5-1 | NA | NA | CASSANMNTEAFF | TGCGCCAGCAGCGCAAATATGAACACTGAAGCTTTCTTT
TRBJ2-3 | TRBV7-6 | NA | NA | CASSLAAGRGTDTQYF | TGTGCCAGCAGCTTAGCGGCCGGCAGGGGCACAGATACGCAGTATTTT
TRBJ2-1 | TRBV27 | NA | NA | CASSLSPPRMSWGMEQFF | TGTGCCAGCAGTTTATCCCCTCCCAGGATGAGTTGGGGTATGGAGCAGTTCTTC
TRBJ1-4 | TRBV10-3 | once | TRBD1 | CAISAHTGTGGGDEKLFF | TGTGCCATCAGCGCCCATACCGGGACAGGGGGCGGAGATGAAAAACTGTTTTTT
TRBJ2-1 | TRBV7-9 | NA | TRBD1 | CASSVGTGGYEVQFF | TGTGCCAGCAGCGTCGGGACAGGGGGCTATGAGGTCCAGTTCTTC
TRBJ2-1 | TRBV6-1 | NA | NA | CASSPGSRNEQFF | TGTGCCAGCAGTCCCGGGAGCCGGAATGAGCAGTTCTTC